The rows below give T cell receptor beta chains drawn from one sample of a study of esophageal squamous cell carcinoma under preoperative chemotherapy. A single record per CDR3 protein comes from TCRdb applying MiXCR to the PCR reads. This table holds about 19,000 distinct CDR3 sequences, roughly 50% found once. Sampling was performed from a patient given preoperative chemotherapy. Receptors originate from a human donor with esophageal squamous cell carcinoma. The donor label of this sample is uncertain. Both conserved end residues are part of each CDR3. D genes are given only for firm matches. Clone size is given for some rows only: seen once, a few or many times, or a class if the clone is expanded.

D gene	V gene	clone size	J gene	CDR3 protein	CDR3 DNA
.	TRBV7-6	.	TRBJ2-2	CAMSLPGVSTDEQFF	TGTGCCATGAGCCTACCGGGTGTTAGCACAGATGAGCAGTTTTTT
.	TRBV7-8	.	TRBJ2-3	CASSLMERLTDTQYF	TGTGCCAGCAGCTTAATGGAAAGGTTGACAGATACGCAGTATTTT
TRBD2	TRBV7-3	.	TRBJ2-3	CASSLQSGRGSDTQYF	TGTGCCAGCAGCTTACAAAGCGGGAGGGGGTCAGATACGCAGTATTTT
.	TRBV5-5	many	TRBJ2-5	CASSFSSAQETQYF	TGTGCCAGCAGCTTTTCTAGTGCCCAAGAGACCCAGTACTTC
.	TRBV7-2	many	TRBJ2-1	CASSLKDEQFF	TGTGCCAGCAGCTTAAAGGATGAGCAGTTCTTC
.	TRBV12-3/TRBV12-4	.	TRBJ2-1	CASSPDRFISSYNEQFF	TGTGCCAGCAGCCCCGACAGGTTTATTAGCTCCTACAATGAGCAGTTCTTC
TRBD2	TRBV6-1	once	TRBJ2-1	CASFGTSGNEQFF	TGTGCCAGCTTTGGGACTAGCGGGAACGAGCAGTTCTTC
.	TRBV7-2	.	TRBJ2-3	CASAGRGGRGTETQYF	TGTGCCAGCGCGGGGCGCGGGGGCCGGGGCACAGAGACCCAGTACTTT
.	TRBV11-3	few	TRBJ2-7	CASSWEMGGRTNSYEQYF	TGTGCCAGCAGCTGGGAGATGGGTGGACGGACGAACTCCTACGAGCAGTACTTC
TRBD2	TRBV3-1	.	TRBJ2-3	CASSQLMTSGPDTQYF	TGTGCCAGCAGCCAATTGATGACTAGCGGGCCAGATACGCAGTATTTT
TRBD2	TRBV11-2	many	TRBJ2-2	CASSRRTSGTGELFF	TGTGCCAGCAGCCGACGGACTAGCGGGACCGGGGAGCTGTTTTTT
.	TRBV12-3/TRBV12-4	many	TRBJ2-5	CASSWDIRRETQYF	TGTGCCAGCAGTTGGGACATCCGACGGGAGACCCAGTACTTC
TRBD1	TRBV12-3/TRBV12-4	.	TRBJ2-1	CASSGTGVYNEQFF	TGTGCCAGCAGTGGGACAGGGGTCTACAATGAGCAGTTCTTC
TRBD2	TRBV10-1	.	TRBJ2-1	CASSFTSGRAINEQFF	TGCGCCAGCAGCTTCACTAGCGGGAGGGCCATAAATGAGCAGTTCTTC
TRBD2	TRBV20-1	few	TRBJ2-7	CSASDSGRSSYEQYF	TGCAGTGCTAGTGATAGCGGGAGGAGCTCCTACGAGCAGTACTTC
.	TRBV10-3	.	TRBJ2-7	CAISGSRTKSYEQYF	TGTGCCATCAGTGGGTCCAGAACAAAGTCCTACGAGCAGTACTTC
.	TRBV11-2	few	TRBJ2-5	CASSQGAGQETQYF	TGTGCCAGCAGCCAAGGCGCGGGGCAAGAGACCCAGTACTTC
.	TRBV7-8	large	TRBJ2-5	CASSSTSKRAGWGTKETQYF	TGTGCCAGCAGCTCAACATCAAAACGCGCAGGGTGGGGGACAAAAGAGACCCAGTACTTC
TRBD1	TRBV7-6	many	TRBJ1-2	CASSADRGLGYTF	TGTGCCAGCAGCGCTGACAGGGGGCTTGGCTACACCTTC
.	TRBV7-3	.	TRBJ2-1	CASSERAYEQFF	TGTGCCAGCAGCGAGAGGGCCTATGAGCAGTTCTTC
.	TRBV7-2	few	TRBJ2-7	CASSPLEGGYEQYF	TGTGCCAGCAGCCCTTTGGAGGGCGGCTACGAGCAGTACTTC
TRBD2	TRBV27	.	TRBJ2-7	CASGGGLAGALYEQYF	TGTGCCAGCGGAGGAGGACTAGCGGGAGCTTTGTACGAGCAGTACTTC
.	TRBV7-2	.	TRBJ2-3	CASSPPGGNQDTQYF	TGTGCCAGCAGCCCCCCTGGCGGGAATCAGGATACGCAGTATTTT
.	TRBV10-2	.	TRBJ2-6	CATSYSGANVLYF	TGCGCCACCTCGTACTCTGGCGCCAACGTCCTGTATTTC
.	TRBV10-3	.	TRBJ2-6	CAISSGGANAQTF	TGTGCCATCAGTAGCGGAGGGGCCAATGCCCAGACTTTC
.	TRBV6-1	.	TRBJ2-4	CASSGFLDQDIQYF	TGTGCCAGCAGTGGGTTCCTTGACCAAGACATTCAGTACTTC
.	TRBV7-2	few	TRBJ2-1	CASSFRDRPNNEQFF	TGTGCCAGCAGCTTCCGTGACAGGCCCAACAATGAGCAGTTCTTC
.	TRBV7-2	many	TRBJ2-5	CASSLGTFQETQYF	TGTGCCAGCAGCCTTGGGACTTTTCAAGAGACCCAGTACTTC
TRBD2	TRBV7-8	few	TRBJ2-7	CASSSTPGLAGDEQYF	TGTGCCAGCAGCTCTACCCCCGGACTAGCGGGAGACGAGCAGTACTTC
.	TRBV9	.	TRBJ2-1	CASSGLLVYEQFF	TGTGCCAGCAGCGGGCTCCTAGTGTACGAGCAGTTCTTC
.	TRBV12-3/TRBV12-4	.	TRBJ2-2	CASSQGCGPYGELFF	TGTGCCAGCAGCCAGGGGTGCGGGCCCTACGGGGAGCTGTTTTTT
TRBD2	TRBV11-3	.	TRBJ2-3	CASSSRGGTDTQYF	TGTGCCAGCAGCTCCCGGGGGGGAACAGATACGCAGTATTTT
.	TRBV12-3/TRBV12-4	.	TRBJ2-2	CASSAASTGAQFF	TGTGCCAGCAGTGCCGCGAGCACCGGGGCGCAGTTTTTT
.	TRBV7-2	.	TRBJ2-2	CASSLDGSTDEQFF	TGTGCCAGCAGCTTAGATGGCAGCACAGATGAGCAGTTTTTT
TRBD1	TRBV12-3/TRBV12-4	few	TRBJ2-1	CASSHDRDRDYNEQFF	TGTGCCAGCAGCCATGATCGGGACAGGGACTACAATGAGCAGTTCTTC
.	TRBV27	.	TRBJ1-1	CASNAAGINTEAFF	TGTGCCAGCAACGCCGCAGGGATCAACACTGAAGCTTTCTTT
TRBD1	TRBV11-3	.	TRBJ2-1	CASSRQGKSNEQFF	TGTGCCAGCAGCCGACAGGGGAAGAGCAATGAGCAGTTCTTC
TRBD2	TRBV7-2	few	TRBJ2-4	CASNLAGAYNEQYF	TGTGCCAGCAACTTAGCGGGAGCTTACAATGAGCAGTACTTC